The entry that follows covers one T cell receptor beta chain sequence. The germline gives CDR1 SGHRS, CDR2 YFSETQ. The V end lost 4 bases, the J end lost 3 bases, and 13 bases lay between the germline ends. This CDR3 region has 15 residues. The sample is drawn from a study of blood T cell repertoires in COVID-19. The table came from immunoSEQ multiplex PCR; TCRdb's copy has only in-frame clones and leaves some out. The data contain roughly 26,000 clones, approximately 83% of them singletons. The specimen was peripheral blood. The source is a human donor in a cohort sampled during active COVID-19. The rearrangement uses TRBV5-1 and TRBJ1-4, with D perhaps TRBD1 (5 bases). In DNA form, the CDR3 reads TGCGCCAGCAGCCTGGACGGGGGTTCTAATGAAAAACTGTTTTTT. Protein product: CASSLDGGSNEKLFF.